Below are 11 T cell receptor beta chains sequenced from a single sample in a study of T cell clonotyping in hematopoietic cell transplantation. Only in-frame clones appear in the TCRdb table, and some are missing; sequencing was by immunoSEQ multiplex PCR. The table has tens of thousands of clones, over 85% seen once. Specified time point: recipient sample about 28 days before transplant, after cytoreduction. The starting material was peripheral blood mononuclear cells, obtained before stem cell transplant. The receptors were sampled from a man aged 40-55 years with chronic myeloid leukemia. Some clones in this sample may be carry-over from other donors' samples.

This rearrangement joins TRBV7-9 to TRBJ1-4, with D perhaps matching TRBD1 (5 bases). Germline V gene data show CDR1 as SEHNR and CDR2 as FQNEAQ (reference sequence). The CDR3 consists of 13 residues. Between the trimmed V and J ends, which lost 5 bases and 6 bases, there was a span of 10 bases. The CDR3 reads CASSIGTYEKLFF. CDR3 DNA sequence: TGTGCCAGCAGCATCGGGACGTATGAAAAACTGTTTTTT.

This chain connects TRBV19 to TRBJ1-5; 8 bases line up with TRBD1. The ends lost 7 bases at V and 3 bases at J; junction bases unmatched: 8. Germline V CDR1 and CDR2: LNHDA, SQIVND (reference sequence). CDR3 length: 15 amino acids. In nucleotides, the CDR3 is TGTGCCAGTATCTCCGGGACAGGATACAATCAGCCCCAGCATTTT. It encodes CASISGTGYNQPQHF. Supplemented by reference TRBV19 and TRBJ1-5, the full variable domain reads DGGITQSPKYLFRKEGQNVTLSCEQNLNHDAMYWYRQDPGQGLRLIYYSQIVNDFQKGDIAEGYSVSREKKESFPLTVTSAQKNPTAFYLCASISGTGYNQPQHFGDGTRLSIL.

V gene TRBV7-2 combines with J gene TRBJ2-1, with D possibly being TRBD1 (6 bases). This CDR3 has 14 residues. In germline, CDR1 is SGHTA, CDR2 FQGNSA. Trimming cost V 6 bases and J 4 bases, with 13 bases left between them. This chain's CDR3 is CASRTSGQYNEQFF. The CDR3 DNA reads TGTGCCAGCAGAACCTCGGGACAATACAATGAGCAGTTCTTC.

CDR3 nucleotides: TGTGCCAGTAGTATCGACGGACGCCGGGGAAACACCATATATTTT. It yields the protein CASSIDGRRGNTIYF. The J gene is TRBJ1-3, the V gene TRBV19; D unresolved. The germline V gene encodes CDR1 LNHDA and CDR2 SQIVND (reference sequence). Trimming stripped 3 bases from V and 4 bases from J, with 13 bases between. The CDR3 contains 15 residues.

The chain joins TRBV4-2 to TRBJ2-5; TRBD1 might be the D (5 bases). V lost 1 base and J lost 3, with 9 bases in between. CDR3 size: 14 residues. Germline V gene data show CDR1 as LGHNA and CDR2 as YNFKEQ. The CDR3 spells CASSQGGGEETQYF. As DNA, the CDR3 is TGTGCCAGCAGCCAAGGGGGCGGTGAAGAGACCCAGTACTTC.

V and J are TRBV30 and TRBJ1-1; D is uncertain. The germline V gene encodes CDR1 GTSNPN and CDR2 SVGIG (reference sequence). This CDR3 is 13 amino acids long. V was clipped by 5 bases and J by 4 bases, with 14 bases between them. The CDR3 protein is CAWGDNIGTEAFF. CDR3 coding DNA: TGTGCCTGGGGGGATAACATCGGCACTGAAGCTTTCTTT.

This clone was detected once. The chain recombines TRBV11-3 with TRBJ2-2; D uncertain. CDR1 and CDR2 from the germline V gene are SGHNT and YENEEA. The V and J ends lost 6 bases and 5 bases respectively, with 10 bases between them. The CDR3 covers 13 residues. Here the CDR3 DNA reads TGTGCCAGCAGGAGAGACGCAACCGGGGAGCTGTTTTTT. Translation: CASRRDATGELFF.

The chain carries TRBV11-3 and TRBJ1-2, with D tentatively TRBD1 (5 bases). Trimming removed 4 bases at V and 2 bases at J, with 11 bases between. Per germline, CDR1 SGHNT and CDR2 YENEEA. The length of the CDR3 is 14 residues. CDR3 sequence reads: CASSSTVTNYGYTF. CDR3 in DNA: TGTGCCAGCAGCTCGACAGTTACCAACTATGGCTACACCTTC.

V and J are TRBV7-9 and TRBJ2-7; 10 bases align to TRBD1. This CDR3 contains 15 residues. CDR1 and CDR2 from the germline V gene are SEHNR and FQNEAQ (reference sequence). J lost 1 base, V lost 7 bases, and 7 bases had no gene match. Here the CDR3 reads CASKEGTGESYEQYF. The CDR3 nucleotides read TGTGCCAGCAAGGAAGGGACAGGGGAATCCTACGAGCAGTACTTC.

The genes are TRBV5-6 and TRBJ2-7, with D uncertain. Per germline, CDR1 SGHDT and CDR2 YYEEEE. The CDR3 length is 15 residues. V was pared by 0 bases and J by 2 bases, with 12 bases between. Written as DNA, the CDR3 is TGTGCCAGCAGCTTGGGGACCCTCAGGACCTACGAGCAGTACTTC. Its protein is CASSLGTLRTYEQYF.

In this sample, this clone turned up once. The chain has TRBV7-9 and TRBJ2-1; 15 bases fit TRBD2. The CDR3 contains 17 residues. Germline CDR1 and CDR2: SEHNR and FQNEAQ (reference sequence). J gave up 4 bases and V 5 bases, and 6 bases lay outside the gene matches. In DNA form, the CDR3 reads TGTGCCAGCAGCCGGACTAGCGGGGGGGCGAATTACAATGAGCAGTTCTTC. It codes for CASSRTSGGANYNEQFF.